This T cell receptor beta chain emerged from a study of early T cells in non-severe SARS-CoV-2 infection. This CDR3 has 12 residues. The germline V and J ends were trimmed by 4 bases and 6 bases, with 8 bases remaining between them. Germline loops: CDR1 SGHNT, CDR2 YYREEE (reference sequence). TCRdb passed the 5' RACE reads through MiXCR, listing each CDR3 protein once. The sample gives tens of thousands of distinct CDR3 sequences, less than 15% of which show up once; nearly 4.5% is in the top ten. The source of this sequence is an adult who was a healthcare worker with PCR-confirmed SARS-CoV-2 infection or an uninfected control (not recorded which). This chain connects TRBV5-4 to TRBJ2-1; D gene uncertain. The sequences come from whole blood, collected at baseline. Here the CDR3 reads CASSRVPNEQFF. CDR3 coding DNA: TGTGCCAGCAGCCGTGTTCCCAATGAGCAGTTCTTC.